In its sample, the clone carrying this T cell receptor beta chain was seen a few times. The CDR3 loop spans 14 amino acids. Germline loops: CDR1 SGHDT, CDR2 YYEEEE. V was pared by 2 bases and J by 6 bases, with 3 bases of the junction left unmatched. TCRdb called the RT-PCR reads again in MiXCR, with one record for every CDR3 protein. The sample yields 920,000 or so distinct CDR3 sequences, roughly 18% seen once. The data derive from a study of patients and donors after allogeneic stem cell transplantation. The sequence came from a human donor who was either an allogeneic HSCT recipient or a stem cell or donor lymphocyte infusion donor (not recorded which). It is not recorded whose cells these are; they may come from a transplant donor. Material for sequencing was blood, either unsorted or a sorted T cell fraction (not recorded which). The chain has TRBV5-6 and TRBJ1-5; 9 bases agree with TRBD1. The CDR3, as DNA: TGTGCCAGCAGCTTCCGGGACAGGGTTCAGCCCCAGCATTTT. Translation gives CASSFRDRVQPQHF.